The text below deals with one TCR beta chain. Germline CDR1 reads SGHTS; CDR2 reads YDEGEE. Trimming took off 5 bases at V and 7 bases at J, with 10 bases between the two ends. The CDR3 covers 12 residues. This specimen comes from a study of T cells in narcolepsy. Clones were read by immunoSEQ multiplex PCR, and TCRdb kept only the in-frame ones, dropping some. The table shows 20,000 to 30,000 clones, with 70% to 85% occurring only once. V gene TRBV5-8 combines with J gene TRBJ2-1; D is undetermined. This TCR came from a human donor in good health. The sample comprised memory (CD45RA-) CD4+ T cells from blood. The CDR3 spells CASRGSWNEQFF. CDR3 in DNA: TGTGCCAGCAGGGGGTCGTGGAATGAGCAGTTCTTC.